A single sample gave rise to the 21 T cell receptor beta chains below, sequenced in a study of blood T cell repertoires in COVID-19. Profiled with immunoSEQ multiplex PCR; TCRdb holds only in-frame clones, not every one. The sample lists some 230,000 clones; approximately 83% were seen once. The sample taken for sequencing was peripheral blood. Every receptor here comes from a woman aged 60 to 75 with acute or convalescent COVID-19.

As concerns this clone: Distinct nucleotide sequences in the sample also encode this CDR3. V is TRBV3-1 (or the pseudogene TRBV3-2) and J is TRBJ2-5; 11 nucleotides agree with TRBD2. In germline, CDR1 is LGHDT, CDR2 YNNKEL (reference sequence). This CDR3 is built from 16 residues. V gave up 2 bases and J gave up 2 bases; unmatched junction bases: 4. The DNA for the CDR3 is TGTGCCAGCAGCCAACCTAGCGGGGGGAGGCAAGAGACCCAGTACTTC. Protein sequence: CASSQPSGGRQETQYF.

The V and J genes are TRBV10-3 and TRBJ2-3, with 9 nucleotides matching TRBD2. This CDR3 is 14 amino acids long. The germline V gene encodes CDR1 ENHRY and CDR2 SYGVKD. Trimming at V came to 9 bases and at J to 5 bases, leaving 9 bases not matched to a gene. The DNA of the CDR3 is TGTGCCATAGGGGCTAGCGGGGATCAAGATACGCAGTATTTT. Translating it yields CAIGASGDQDTQYF.

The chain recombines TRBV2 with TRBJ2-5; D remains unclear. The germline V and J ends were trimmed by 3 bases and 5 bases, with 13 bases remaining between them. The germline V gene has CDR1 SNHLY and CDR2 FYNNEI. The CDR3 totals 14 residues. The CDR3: CASSDGRYLETQYF. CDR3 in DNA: TGTGCCAGCAGTGATGGTCGCTACCTGGAGACCCAGTACTTC.

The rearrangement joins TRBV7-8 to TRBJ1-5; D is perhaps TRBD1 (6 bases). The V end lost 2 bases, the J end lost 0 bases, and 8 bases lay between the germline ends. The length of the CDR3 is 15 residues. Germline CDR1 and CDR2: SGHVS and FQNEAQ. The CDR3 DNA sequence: TGTGCCAGCAGCTTATCGGGACATAGCAATCAGCCCCAGCATTTT. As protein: CASSLSGHSNQPQHF.

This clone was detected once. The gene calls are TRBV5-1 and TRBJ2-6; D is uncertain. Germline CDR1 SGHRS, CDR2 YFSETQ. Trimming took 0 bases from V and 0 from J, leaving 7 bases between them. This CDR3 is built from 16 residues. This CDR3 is CASSLAPSSGANVLTF. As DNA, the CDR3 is TGCGCCAGCAGCTTGGCACCGAGCTCTGGGGCCAACGTCCTGACTTTC.

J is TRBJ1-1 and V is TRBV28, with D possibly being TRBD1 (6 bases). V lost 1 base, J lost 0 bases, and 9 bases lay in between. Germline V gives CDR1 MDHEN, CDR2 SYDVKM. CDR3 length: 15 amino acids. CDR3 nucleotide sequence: TGTGCCAGCAGTTTATCGGACAGATTGAACACTGAAGCTTTCTTT. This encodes CASSLSDRLNTEAFF. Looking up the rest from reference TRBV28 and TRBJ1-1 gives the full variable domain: DVKVTQSSRYLVKRTGEKVFLECVQDMDHENMFWYRQDPGLGLRLIYFSYDVKMKEKGDIPEGYSVSREKKERFSLILESASTNQTSMYLCASSLSDRLNTEAFFGQGTRLTVV.

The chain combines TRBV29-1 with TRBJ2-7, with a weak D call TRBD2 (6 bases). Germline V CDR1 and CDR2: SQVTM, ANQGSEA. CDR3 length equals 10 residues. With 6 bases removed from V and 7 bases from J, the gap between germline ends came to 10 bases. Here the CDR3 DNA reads TGCAGCGTCACGGAGGGTGAGCAGTACTTC. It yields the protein CSVTEGEQYF.

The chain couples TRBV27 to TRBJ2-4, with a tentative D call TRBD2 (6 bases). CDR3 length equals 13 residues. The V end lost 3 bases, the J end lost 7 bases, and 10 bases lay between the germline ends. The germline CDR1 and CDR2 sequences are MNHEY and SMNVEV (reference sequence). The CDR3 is CASSFTRGNIQYF. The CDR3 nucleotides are TGTGCCAGCAGTTTTACCCGGGGGAACATTCAGTACTTC.

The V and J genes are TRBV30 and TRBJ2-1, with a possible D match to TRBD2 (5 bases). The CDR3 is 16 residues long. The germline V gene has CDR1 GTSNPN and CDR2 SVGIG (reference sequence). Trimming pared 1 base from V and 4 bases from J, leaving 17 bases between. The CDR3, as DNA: TGTGCCTGGAGTGCTTCGGGGTTCAACAGTTACAATGAGCAGTTCTTC. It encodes CAWSASGFNSYNEQFF.

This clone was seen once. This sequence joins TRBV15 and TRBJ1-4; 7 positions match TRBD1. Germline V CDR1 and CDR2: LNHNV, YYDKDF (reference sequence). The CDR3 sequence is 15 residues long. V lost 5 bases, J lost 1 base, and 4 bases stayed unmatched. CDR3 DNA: TGTGCCACCAGCGGCCGGACAGGAACTAATGAAAAACTGTTTTTT. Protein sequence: CATSGRTGTNEKLFF.

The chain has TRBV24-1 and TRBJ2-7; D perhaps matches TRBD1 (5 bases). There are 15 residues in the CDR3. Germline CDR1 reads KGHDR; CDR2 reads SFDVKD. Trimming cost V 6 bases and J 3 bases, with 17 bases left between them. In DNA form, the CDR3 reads TGTGCCACCAGTCCTCCCCCGGACACAATCTACGAGCAGTACTTC. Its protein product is CATSPPPDTIYEQYF.

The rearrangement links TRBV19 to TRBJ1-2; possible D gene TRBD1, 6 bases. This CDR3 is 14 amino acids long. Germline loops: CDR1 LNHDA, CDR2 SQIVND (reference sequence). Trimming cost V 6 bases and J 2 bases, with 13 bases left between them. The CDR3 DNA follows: TGTGCCAGTAGGCTACAGGGAACCAACTATGGCTACACCTTC. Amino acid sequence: CASRLQGTNYGYTF.

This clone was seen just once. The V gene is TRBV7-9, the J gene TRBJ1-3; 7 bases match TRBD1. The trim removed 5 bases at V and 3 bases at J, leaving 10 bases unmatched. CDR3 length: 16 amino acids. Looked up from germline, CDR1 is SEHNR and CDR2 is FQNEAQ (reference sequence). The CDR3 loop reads CASSAWTGKFGNTIYF. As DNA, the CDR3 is TGTGCCAGCAGCGCCTGGACAGGAAAATTTGGAAACACCATATATTTT.

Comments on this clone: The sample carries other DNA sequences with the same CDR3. CDR3 loop: CASSTSGGSYNEQFF. DNA of the CDR3: TGTGCCAGCAGCACCTCGGGGGGCTCCTACAATGAGCAGTTCTTC. V usage is TRBV7-3 and J usage is TRBJ2-1; the match to TRBD2 covers 7 bases. This CDR3 region has 15 residues. J gave up 0 bases and V 5 bases, and 4 bases lay outside the gene matches. Germline V gives CDR1 SGHTA, CDR2 FQGTGA.

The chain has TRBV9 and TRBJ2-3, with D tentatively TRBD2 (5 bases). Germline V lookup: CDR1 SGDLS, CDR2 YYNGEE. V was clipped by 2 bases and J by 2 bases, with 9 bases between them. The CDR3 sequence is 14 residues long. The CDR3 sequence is CASSVTSNTDTQYF. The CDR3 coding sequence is TGTGCCAGCAGCGTTACTAGTAACACAGATACGCAGTATTTT.

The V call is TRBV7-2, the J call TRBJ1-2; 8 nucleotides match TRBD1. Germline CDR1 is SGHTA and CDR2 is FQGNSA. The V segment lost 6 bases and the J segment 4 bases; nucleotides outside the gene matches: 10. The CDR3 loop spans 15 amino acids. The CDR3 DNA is TGTGCCAGCAGTCACAAGACAGGGGAGCTCTATGGCTACACCTTC. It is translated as CASSHKTGELYGYTF.

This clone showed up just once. This CDR3 is CASSRLTGVSPNTEAFF. The CDR3 nucleotides read TGTGCCAGCAGTCGACTAACAGGGGTCTCCCCGAACACTGAAGCTTTCTTT. The chain is built from TRBV6-6 and TRBJ1-1; 7 bases align to TRBD1. V lost 5 bases and J lost 1; bases outside the gene matches: 13. CDR1 and CDR2 from the germline V gene are MNHNY and SVGAGI (reference sequence). This CDR3 spans 17 amino acids.

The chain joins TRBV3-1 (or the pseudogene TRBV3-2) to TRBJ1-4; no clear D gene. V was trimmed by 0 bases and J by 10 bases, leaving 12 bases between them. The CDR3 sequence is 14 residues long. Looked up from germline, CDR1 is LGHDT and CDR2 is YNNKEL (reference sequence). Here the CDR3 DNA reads TGTGCCAGCAGCCAAGATATTAACCCGGGAAAACTGTTTTTT. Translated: CASSQDINPGKLFF.

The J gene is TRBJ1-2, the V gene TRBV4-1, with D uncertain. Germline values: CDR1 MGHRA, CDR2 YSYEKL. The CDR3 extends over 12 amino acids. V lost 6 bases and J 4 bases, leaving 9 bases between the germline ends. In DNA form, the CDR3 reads TGCGCCAGCAGGGGAGTTAGCTATGGCTACACCTTC. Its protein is CASRGVSYGYTF.

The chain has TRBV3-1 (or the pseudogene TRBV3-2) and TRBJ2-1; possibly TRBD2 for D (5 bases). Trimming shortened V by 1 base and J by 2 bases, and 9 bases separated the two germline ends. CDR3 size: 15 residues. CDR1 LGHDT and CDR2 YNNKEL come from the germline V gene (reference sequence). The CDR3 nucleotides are TGTGCCAGCAGCCAAGGGACTTTCGCCTACAATGAGCAGTTCTTC. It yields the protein CASSQGTFAYNEQFF.

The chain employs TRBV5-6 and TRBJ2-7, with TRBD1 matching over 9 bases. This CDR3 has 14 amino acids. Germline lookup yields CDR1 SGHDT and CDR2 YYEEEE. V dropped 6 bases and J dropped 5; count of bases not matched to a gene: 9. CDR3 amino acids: CASTPGTGYHEQYF. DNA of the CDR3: TGTGCCAGCACTCCTGGGACAGGGTACCACGAGCAGTACTTC.